The 24 T cell receptor beta chains listed next were all sequenced from one sample in a study of beta chain features in type 1 diabetes. Study outcomes and limitations: All four CD4+ subsets of Type 1 diabetes patients contained TCRB CDR3s that were moderately but significantly shorter.

The study reverse transcribed the entire isolated RNA, so it sequenced expressed TCRB transcripts. Clones were read by immunoSEQ multiplex PCR, and TCRdb kept only the in-frame ones, dropping some. The sample lists some 200,000 clones; 16% were seen once. For these receptors, no antigen is known. What was sequenced was naive CD4+ T cells from blood. All receptors come from a young man with type 1 diabetes.

The chain couples TRBV9 to TRBJ1-2; TRBD1 matches at 7 bases. The CDR3 sequence is 17 residues long. The trim removed 3 bases at V and 4 bases at J, leaving 15 bases unmatched. Germline V gene sequence: CDR1 SGDLS, CDR2 YYNGEE. CDR3 loop: CASSETGSSRGVYGYTF. The CDR3 region has the DNA TGTGCCAGCAGCGAGACAGGGAGCTCCCGAGGAGTCTATGGCTACACCTTC. Based on the CDR3 plus reference TRBV9 and TRBJ1-2, the full variable domain is DSGVTQTPKHLITATGQRVTLRCSPRSGDLSVYWYQQSLDQGLQFLIQYYNGEERAKGNILERFSAQQFPDLHSELNLSSLELGDSALYFCASSETGSSRGVYGYTFGSGTRLTVV.

This clone was seen more than once but under ten times. The V call is TRBV7-2, the J call TRBJ2-7; 10 bases line up with TRBD2. V trimming: 3 bases; J trimming: 6 bases; junction bases outside the gene matches: 5. The CDR3 spans 14 residues. CDR1 and CDR2 (germline): SGHTA, FQGNSA. CDR3 in DNA: TGTGCCAGCAGCTTCGGCACTAGCGGGATCGAGCAGTACTTC. It translates to CASSFGTSGIEQYF. Supplemented by reference TRBV7-2 and TRBJ2-7, the full variable domain reads GAGVSQSPSNKVTEKGKDVELRCDPISGHTALYWYRQSLGQGLEFLIYFQGNSAPDKSGLPSDRFSAERTGGSVSTLTIQRTQQEDSAVYLCASSFGTSGIEQYFGPGTRLTVT.

V gene TRBV27 combines with J gene TRBJ2-7; D may be TRBD1 (6 bases). V was cut by 10 bases and J by 1 base, with 20 bases left in between. Germline V gene data show CDR1 as MNHEY and CDR2 as SMNVEV (reference sequence). The CDR3 has 15 amino acids. The CDR3 here is CATQRRQGPSYEQYF. CDR3 sequence (DNA): TGTGCCACCCAGCGACGGCAGGGGCCGTCCTACGAGCAGTACTTC.

There are a few counts of this clone. The junction shows a germline mismatch at one end, possibly a read error. The chain combines TRBV4-1 with TRBJ2-1, with D unresolved. Germline V gives CDR1 MGHRA, CDR2 YSYEKL. The CDR3 contains 12 residues. The chain's CDR3 is CASSQDRLGQIF. The CDR3, as DNA: TGCGCCAGCAGCCAAGATCGCCTAGGCCAGATCTTC.

The table lists this clone with a few counts. CDR3 bases: TGTGCCAGCAGCGTCCTAACCGGGACAGTCTATGGCTACACCTTC. Translating gives CASSVLTGTVYGYTF. The gene calls are TRBV9 and TRBJ1-2; 7 nucleotides align to TRBD1. Germline V CDR1 and CDR2: SGDLS, YYNGEE. V lost 2 bases to trimming and J lost 4 bases; unmatched junction nucleotides: 8. CDR3 length equals 15 residues.

The V gene is TRBV10-3, the J gene TRBJ2-1; possibly TRBD2 for D (5 bases). Trimming stripped 1 base from V and 6 bases from J, with 10 bases between. CDR1 and CDR2 (germline): ENHRY, SYGVKD. The CDR3 extends over 14 amino acids. CDR3 region: CAISEWLEGNEQFF. In DNA, the CDR3 is TGTGCCATCAGTGAGTGGCTAGAGGGCAATGAGCAGTTCTTC.

This chain joins TRBV10-3 and TRBJ1-2; D may be TRBD1 (5 bases). The CDR3 runs 11 residues. The germline V gene encodes CDR1 ENHRY and CDR2 SYGVKD. With 10 bases removed from V and 5 bases from J, the gap between germline ends came to 11 bases. The CDR3 coding sequence is TGTGCCAGCGGACAAACGTATGGCTACACCTTC. Protein product: CASGQTYGYTF.

The chain couples TRBV29-1 to TRBJ1-5; 7 bases fit TRBD1. Germline lookup yields CDR1 SQVTM and CDR2 ANQGSEA. Losses at the gene ends were 6 bases for V and 4 bases for J; bases not matched to a gene: 6. This CDR3 contains 13 residues. CDR3 sequence (DNA): TGCAGCGTGGAAACAGGGGTGAATCAGCCCCAGCATTTT. It encodes CSVETGVNQPQHF. Looking up the rest from reference TRBV29-1 and TRBJ1-5 gives the full variable domain: SAVISQKPSRDICQRGTSLTIQCQVDSQVTMMFWYRQQPGQSLTLIATANQGSEATYESGFVIDKFPISRPNLTFSTLTVSNMSPEDSSIYLCSVETGVNQPQHFGDGTRLSIL.

This clone was seen a few times. V gene TRBV20-1 combines with J gene TRBJ2-7; maybe TRBD1 (5 bases). Germline V CDR1 and CDR2: DFQATT, SNEGSKA (reference sequence). V gave up 5 bases and J gave up 9 bases, with 14 bases separating them. The CDR3 length is 11 residues. The CDR3: CSALGVVGQYF. CDR3 sequence (DNA): TGCAGTGCTTTAGGGGTAGTCGGGCAGTACTTC.

In this sample, this clone turned up once. The genes are TRBV5-1 and TRBJ2-1; 14 nucleotides align to TRBD2. CDR3 size: 19 residues. V was clipped by 0 bases and J by 0 bases; unmatched bases: 5. The germline CDR1 and CDR2 sequences are SGHRS and YFSETQ. This chain's CDR3 is CASSLGLAGGPSSYNEQFF. The CDR3 DNA is TGCGCCAGCAGCTTGGGACTAGCGGGAGGGCCGAGCTCCTACAATGAGCAGTTCTTC.

This clone has more than one count but fewer than ten. V gene TRBV28 combines with J gene TRBJ2-1, with D hard to call. Germline values: CDR1 MDHEN, CDR2 SYDVKM. V was cut by 4 bases and J by 15 bases, with 16 bases left in between. The CDR3 sequence is 12 residues long. The CDR3 bases are TGTGCCAGCAGTTCACCGACGGCCCTCTGGTTCTTC. Encoded protein: CASSSPTALWFF.

This clone was counted only a few times. The genes are TRBV7-8 and TRBJ2-7; 12 nucleotides match TRBD1. Trimming took 1 base from V and 4 from J; bases not matched to a gene: 2. The CDR3 covers 15 residues. The germline gives CDR1 SGHVS, CDR2 FQNEAQ. The CDR3 DNA sequence: TGTGCCAGCAGCTTAGTGGGACAGGGGGCTTACGAGCAGTACTTC. Translating gives CASSLVGQGAYEQYF.

The J gene is TRBJ2-1, the V gene TRBV6-5, with TRBD2 identical over 7 bases. Trimming cost V 0 bases and J 8 bases; bases outside gene matches: 7. This CDR3 region has 15 residues. Germline CDR1 MNHEY, CDR2 SVGAGI. The CDR3, as DNA: TGTGCCAGCAGTTACTCTGGCGGGAGTTGGGATGAGCAGTTCTTC. Translated, it gives CASSYSGGSWDEQFF.

Notes on this clone: At one end the junction does not follow the germline gene, possibly because of a read error. The rearrangement uses TRBV10-3 and TRBJ2-3; D not certain. This CDR3 has 13 residues. The germline gives CDR1 ENHRY, CDR2 SYGVKD. This chain's CDR3 is CAINEKGTDTQYF. DNA of the CDR3: TGTGCCATCAATGAGAAGGGTACAGATACGCAGTATTTT.

This clone was counted only a few times. The chain recombines TRBV5-1 with TRBJ2-5; tentative D call: TRBD1 (5 bases). This CDR3 is 15 amino acids long. In germline, CDR1 is SGHRS, CDR2 YFSETQ. Trimming cost V 0 bases and J 1 base, with 10 bases left between them. The CDR3 region is CASSLADSVQETQYF. As DNA, the CDR3 is TGCGCCAGCAGCTTGGCCGACAGTGTCCAAGAGACCCAGTACTTC.

V is TRBV27 and J is TRBJ2-3; 7 nucleotides match TRBD1. Germline V CDR1 and CDR2: MNHEY, SMNVEV (reference sequence). V lost 10 bases and J lost 3; bases outside the gene matches: 10. The CDR3 totals 14 residues. The CDR3 sequence is CATPLGRGTDTQYF. The CDR3 coding sequence is TGTGCCACTCCTCTTGGCAGGGGGACAGATACGCAGTATTTT.

This sequence joins TRBV6-5 and TRBJ2-1; 7 bases agree with TRBD1. The V and J ends lost 0 bases and 7 bases, in that order; junction bases with no gene match: 9. This CDR3 is built from 16 residues. Germline CDR1 is MNHEY and CDR2 is SVGAGI. The CDR3: CASSYSGTGDGNEQFF. CDR3 bases: TGTGCCAGCAGTTACTCGGGAACAGGGGATGGGAATGAGCAGTTCTTC.

The rearrangement joins TRBV7-2 to TRBJ2-1, with D possibly TRBD2 on 6 matching bases. Trimming left V 5 bases short and J 15 bases short, with 14 bases between. The germline gives CDR1 SGHTA, CDR2 FQGNSA. This CDR3 region has 11 residues. This chain's CDR3 is CASSMGLLRFF. The CDR3, as DNA: TGTGCCAGCAGCATGGGACTCTTGCGGTTCTTC.

V and J are TRBV7-2 and TRBJ2-7; 7 bases line up with TRBD1. This CDR3 comprises 14 residues. Germline values: CDR1 SGHTA, CDR2 FQGNSA. V lost 5 bases to trimming and J lost 2 bases; unmatched junction nucleotides: 6. This CDR3 is CASSIGQVTYEQYF. For the CDR3, the DNA is TGTGCCAGCAGCATTGGACAGGTTACCTACGAGCAGTACTTC. Supplemented by reference TRBV7-2 and TRBJ2-7, the full variable domain reads GAGVSQSPSNKVTEKGKDVELRCDPISGHTALYWYRQSLGQGLEFLIYFQGNSAPDKSGLPSDRFSAERTGGSVSTLTIQRTQQEDSAVYLCASSIGQVTYEQYFGPGTRLTVT.

Here the CDR3 DNA reads TGCGCCAGCAGCAAATCCGGGACTAAGGGTTTGATGGAGCAGTACTTC. Translating it yields CASSKSGTKGLMEQYF. J is TRBJ2-7 and V is TRBV5-1, with 7 bases identical to TRBD2. With 4 bases clipped from V and 7 bases from J, the junction kept 17 bases outside the gene matches. This CDR3 contains 16 residues. Germline V gene sequence: CDR1 SGHRS, CDR2 YFSETQ.

V and J are TRBV6-5 and TRBJ1-1, with D hard to call. This CDR3 comprises 14 residues. The germline CDR1 and CDR2 sequences are MNHEY and SVGAGI. V lost 2 bases to trimming and J lost 0 bases, with 7 bases between them. CDR3 residues: CASSYADLNTEAFF. The CDR3 coding sequence is TGTGCCAGCAGTTACGCAGACCTGAACACTGAAGCTTTCTTT.

The V call is TRBV7-2, the J call TRBJ2-3; 8 nucleotides line up with TRBD2. Germline V lookup: CDR1 SGHTA, CDR2 FQGNSA. The CDR3 runs 17 residues. Trimming at V came to 4 bases and at J to 0 bases, leaving 9 bases not matched to a gene. The DNA of the CDR3 is TGTGCCAGCAGCTCCGTGGCCGGGAGGGCTAGCACAGATACGCAGTATTTT. Residues: CASSSVAGRASTDTQYF.

The V call is TRBV20-1, the J call TRBJ2-1; no firm D call. From germline, CDR1 is DFQATT and CDR2 SNEGSKA (reference sequence). CDR3 length: 11 amino acids. V was cut by 4 bases and J by 7 bases, with 8 bases left in between. CDR3 region: CSANGFNEQFF. Written as DNA, the CDR3 is TGCAGTGCTAATGGGTTTAATGAGCAGTTCTTC.

The V gene is TRBV5-1, the J gene TRBJ2-1, with D uncertain. V shed 0 bases and J shed 8 bases, with 3 bases lying between them. The CDR3 is made up of 11 amino acids. Germline V gives CDR1 SGHRS, CDR2 YFSETQ. DNA of the CDR3: TGCGCCAGCAGCTTGGATGATGAGCAGTTCTTC. Protein: CASSLDDEQFF.